This T cell receptor beta chain was recovered during a study of shared clonotypes between healthy human individuals. As regards this clone: Its specificity is unknown.

CDR1 is MNHEY and CDR2 is SVGAGI in the germline V gene. This CDR3 comprises 14 residues. Trimming took off 5 bases at V and 4 bases at J, with 15 bases between the two ends. Generated by immunoSEQ multiplex PCR, the TCRdb table keeps only in-frame clones and is missing some. The sample yields approximately 2.1 million clones, 80% to 95% seen once. Study-level findings and limits: Generation probability values for non-shared clonotypes were lower than those for clonotypes shared by all four donors.

V and J are TRBV6-5 and TRBJ2-7, with a weak D call TRBD2 (7 bases). The clonotype originates from a man between 18 and 29 years old in good health. Some clones in this sample may be carry-over from other donors' samples. The material sequenced was naive CD4+ T cells from PBMCs. Subset meaning: CD45RA+ positively selected. The CDR3 nucleotides read TGTGCCAGCAGTCCGTACAGGGAGGGGTACGAGCAGTACTTC. Amino acids: CASSPYREGYEQYF.